The sample holds many counts of the clone carrying this TCR beta chain. Its target is not known. Whole blood was used without fractionation, so all unsorted peripheral T cells were included. As controls, about ten uninfected healthy donors gave samples, and several gave a couple of samples three to four months apart. The RNA source was an approximately 2.6 ml peripheral blood draw. The data stem from a study of HIV-infected patients and healthy controls. Findings of the study overall: The authors saw processing only sixteen HIV-infected individuals as a major limitation on generality. CMV-associated CDR3s mostly grew nonsignificantly during therapy, while HIV-associated CDR3s declined significantly.

cDNA was made from around 0.45 ug RNA using alpha and beta constant primers. Each of the alpha and beta chains got its own library through chain-specific third strand synthesis with indices. TCRdb processed the 5' RACE reads anew with MiXCR; each CDR3 protein has one entry. The data show tens of thousands of distinct CDR3 sequences, with about 8.5% seen just once and 3.5% to 4.5% held by the top ten. Source material: blood. The clonotype comes from an adult in good health.

The CDR3 bases are TGTGCCACCAGCGTCGGGCCCAGCGGAGAGACCCAGTACTTC. This codes for CATSVGPSGETQYF. V is TRBV15 and J is TRBJ2-5; D possibly corresponds to TRBD2 (5 bases). V shed 5 bases and J shed 4 bases, with 14 bases lying between them. Germline CDR1 reads LNHNV; CDR2 reads YYDKDF (reference sequence). The CDR3 extends over 14 amino acids.